This section outlines one TCR beta chain sequence together with its context. One end of the junction is discordant with germline, which a read error may explain. The data belong to a study of control samples from healthy donors and cancer patients. CDR1 LGHDT and CDR2 YNNKEL come from the germline V gene (reference sequence). This CDR3 is 15 amino acids long. Only in-frame clones appear in the TCRdb table, and some are missing; sequencing was by immunoSEQ multiplex PCR. The table records roughly 170,000 clones, about 93% of them present only once. V usage is TRBV3-1 (or the pseudogene TRBV3-2) and J usage is TRBJ2-1, with a weak D call TRBD1 (6 bases). Sequencing input: blood. The receptor comes from a man aged 18 to 35 in good health. The CDR3 loop is CASSPPGHLYDEQFF. CDR3 coding DNA: TGTGCCAGCAGCCCCCCGGGACACCTCTACGATGAGCAGTTCTTC.